The 8 T cell receptor beta chains below all came from one sample that was sequenced in a study of CD8+ T cells in alopecia areata. Treatment noted: oral pan-JAK inhibitor, 5-10 mg twice daily. Reverse transcribed after extraction, RNA yielded cDNA as the sequencing template. The table came from immunoSEQ multiplex PCR; TCRdb's copy has only in-frame clones and leaves some out. The sample lists some 170,000 clones; roughly 50% were seen once. Specimen: CD8+ T cells sorted from blood, collected at week 24, from a patient treated with tofacitinib. These receptors were obtained from a human donor with alopecia areata.

V and J are TRBV6-6 and TRBJ2-2; D unresolved. This CDR3 has 15 amino acids. V was shortened by 2 bases and J by 1 base, with 8 bases between the two germline ends. Germline loops: CDR1 MNHNY, CDR2 SVGAGI (reference sequence). The CDR3 DNA is TGTGCCAGCAGTTACCTTGCGGAGAACACCGGGGAGCTGTTTTTT. Translated: CASSYLAENTGELFF.

CDR3 region: CASSYGGNYNEQFF. Written as DNA, the CDR3 is TGTGCCAGCAGCTACGGGGGAAACTACAATGAGCAGTTCTTC. This rearrangement joins TRBV11-2 to TRBJ2-1; possible D gene TRBD2, 6 bases. This CDR3 is 14 amino acids long. The ends were cut back, 4 bases at V and 3 bases at J, with 10 bases in the middle. Germline loops: CDR1 SGHAT, CDR2 FQNNGV.

The chain is built from TRBV27 and TRBJ2-3; no reliable D call. Deletions cut 4 bases from V and 0 bases from J, with 11 bases between. Germline CDR1 reads MNHEY; CDR2 reads SMNVEV (reference sequence). The CDR3 runs to 15 residues. The CDR3: CASSSRPDSTDTQYF. The CDR3 DNA sequence: TGTGCCAGCAGTTCCCGCCCTGACAGCACAGATACGCAGTATTTT.

The chain employs TRBV4-3 and TRBJ2-3; D possibly uses TRBD1 or TRBD2 (5 bases each). The CDR3 extends over 16 amino acids. Germline CDR1 LGHNA, CDR2 YSLEER. Trimming removed 1 base from V and 1 base from J, with 12 bases in between. The CDR3 nucleotides are TGCGCCAGCAGCCAAGTGATCTTGGGGGGCACAGATACGCAGTATTTT. Encoded protein: CASSQVILGGTDTQYF.

This clone was picked up a small number of times. This sequence joins TRBV10-2 and TRBJ1-2, with D possibly being TRBD1 (5 bases). V was trimmed by 7 bases and J by 5 bases, leaving 17 bases between them. The CDR3 has 14 amino acids. Germline V gives CDR1 WSHSY, CDR2 SAAADI. The CDR3 sequence: CASNPGTNSYGYTF. CDR3 nucleotide sequence: TGCGCCAGCAATCCGGGGACCAACTCTTATGGCTACACCTTC.

This rearrangement joins TRBV30 to TRBJ1-1; no clear D gene. V gave up 0 bases and J gave up 8 bases, with 7 bases separating them. The CDR3 runs 11 residues. The germline gives CDR1 GTSNPN, CDR2 SVGIG (reference sequence). Here the CDR3 reads CAWSVRAEAFF. In DNA, the CDR3 is TGTGCCTGGAGTGTAAGGGCCGAAGCTTTCTTT.

V gene TRBV29-1 combines with J gene TRBJ1-2, with 7 positions matching TRBD1. Trimming took 4 bases from V and 8 from J; bases not matched to a gene: 4. This CDR3 has 11 residues. In germline, CDR1 is SQVTM, CDR2 ANQGSEA. This CDR3 reads CSVVLGGGYTF. CDR3 DNA: TGCAGCGTTGTCCTAGGGGGCGGCTACACCTTC.

This clone was picked up one time. The chain uses TRBV4-3 and TRBJ2-7; the D gene could be TRBD1 or TRBD2 (5 bases each). Trimming removed 0 bases at V and 5 bases at J, with 17 bases between. Germline loops: CDR1 LGHNA, CDR2 YSLEER. The CDR3 is 16 amino acids. CDR3 DNA sequence: TGCGCCAGCAGCCAAGATGATACGGTTGGGACGGACGAGCAGTACTTC. Encoded protein: CASSQDDTVGTDEQYF.